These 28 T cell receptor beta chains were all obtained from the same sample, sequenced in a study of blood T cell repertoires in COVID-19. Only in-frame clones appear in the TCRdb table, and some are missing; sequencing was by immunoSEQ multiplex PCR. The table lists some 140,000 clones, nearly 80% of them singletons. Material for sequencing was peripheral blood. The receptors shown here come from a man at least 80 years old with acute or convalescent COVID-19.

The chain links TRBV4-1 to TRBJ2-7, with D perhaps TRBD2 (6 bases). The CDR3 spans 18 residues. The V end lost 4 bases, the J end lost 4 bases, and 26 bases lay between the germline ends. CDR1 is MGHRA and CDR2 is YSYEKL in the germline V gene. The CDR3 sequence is CASSPSYGSRGKLYEQYV. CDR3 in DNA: TGCGCCAGCAGCCCCTCTTACGGGTCCCGGGGGAAATTATACGAGCAGTACGTC.

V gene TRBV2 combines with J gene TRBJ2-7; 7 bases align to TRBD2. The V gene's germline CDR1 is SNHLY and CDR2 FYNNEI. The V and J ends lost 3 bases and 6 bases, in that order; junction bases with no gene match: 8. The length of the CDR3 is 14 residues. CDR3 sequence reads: CASSEGGTAREQYV. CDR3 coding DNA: TGTGCCAGCAGTGAGGGAGGGACGGCTCGCGAGCAGTACGTC.

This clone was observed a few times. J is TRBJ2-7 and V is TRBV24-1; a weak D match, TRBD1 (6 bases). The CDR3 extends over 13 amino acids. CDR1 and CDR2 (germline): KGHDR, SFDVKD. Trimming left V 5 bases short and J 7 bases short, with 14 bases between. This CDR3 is CATSGGHSQEQYF. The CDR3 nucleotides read TGTGCCACCAGTGGGGGACACAGTCAAGAGCAGTACTTC.

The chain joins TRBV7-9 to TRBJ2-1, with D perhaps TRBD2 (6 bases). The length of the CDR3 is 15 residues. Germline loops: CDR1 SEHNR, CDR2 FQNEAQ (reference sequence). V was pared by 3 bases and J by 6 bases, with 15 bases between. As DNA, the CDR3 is TGTGCCAGCAGCTTGGCGGGACTGGAATCCAATGAGCAGTTCTTC. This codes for CASSLAGLESNEQFF.

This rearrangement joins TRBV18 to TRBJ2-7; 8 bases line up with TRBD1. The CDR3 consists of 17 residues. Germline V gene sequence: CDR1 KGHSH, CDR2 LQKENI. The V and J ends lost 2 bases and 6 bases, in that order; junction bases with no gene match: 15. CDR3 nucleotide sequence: TGTGCCAGCTCACCATTTGTCTTAGGACAGGGTAAGGGCGAGCAGTACTTC. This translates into CASSPFVLGQGKGEQYF.

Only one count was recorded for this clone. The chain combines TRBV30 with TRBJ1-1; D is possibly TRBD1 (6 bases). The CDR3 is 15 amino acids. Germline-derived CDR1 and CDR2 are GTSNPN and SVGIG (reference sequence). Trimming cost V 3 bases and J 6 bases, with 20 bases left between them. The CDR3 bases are TGTGCCTGGAGGAAATCCGGACGCAGGGGTGCTGAAGCTTTCTTT. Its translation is CAWRKSGRRGAEAFF.

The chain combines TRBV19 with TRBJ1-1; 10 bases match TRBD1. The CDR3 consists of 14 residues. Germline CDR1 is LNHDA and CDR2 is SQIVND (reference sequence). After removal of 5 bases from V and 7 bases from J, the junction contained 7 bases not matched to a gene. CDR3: CASSVTGGESEAFF. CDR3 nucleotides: TGTGCCAGTAGTGTGACAGGGGGCGAGAGTGAAGCTTTCTTT.

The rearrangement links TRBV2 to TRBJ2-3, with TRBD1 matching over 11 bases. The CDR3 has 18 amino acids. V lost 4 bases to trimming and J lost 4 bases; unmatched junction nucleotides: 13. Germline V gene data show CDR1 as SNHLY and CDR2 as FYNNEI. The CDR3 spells CASSGRRGTGGFPDTQYF. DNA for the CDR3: TGTGCCAGCAGTGGGAGGCGCGGGACAGGGGGTTTTCCAGATACGCAGTATTTT.

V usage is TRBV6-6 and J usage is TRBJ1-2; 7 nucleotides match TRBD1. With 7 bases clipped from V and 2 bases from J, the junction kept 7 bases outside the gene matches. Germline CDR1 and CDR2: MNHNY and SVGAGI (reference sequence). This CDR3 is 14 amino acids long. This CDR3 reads CASNNQGGNYGYTF. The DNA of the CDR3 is TGTGCCAGCAATAATCAGGGGGGCAACTATGGCTACACCTTC.

CDR3 nucleotide sequence: TGTGCCAGCAGCCCCCGGACAGGTCAATACGAGCAGTACTTC. It specifies CASSPRTGQYEQYF. V and J are TRBV14 and TRBJ2-7, with 7 positions matching TRBD1. Trimming at V came to 4 bases and at J to 4 bases, leaving 7 bases not matched to a gene. CDR1 SGHDN and CDR2 FVKESK come from the germline V gene. The CDR3 consists of 14 residues.

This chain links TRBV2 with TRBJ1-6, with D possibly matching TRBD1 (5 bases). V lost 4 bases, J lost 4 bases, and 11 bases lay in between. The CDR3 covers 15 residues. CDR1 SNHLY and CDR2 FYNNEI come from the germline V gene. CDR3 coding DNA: TGTGCCAGCAGTGTAGACAGCCGATATAATTCACCCCTCCACTTT. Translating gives CASSVDSRYNSPLHF.

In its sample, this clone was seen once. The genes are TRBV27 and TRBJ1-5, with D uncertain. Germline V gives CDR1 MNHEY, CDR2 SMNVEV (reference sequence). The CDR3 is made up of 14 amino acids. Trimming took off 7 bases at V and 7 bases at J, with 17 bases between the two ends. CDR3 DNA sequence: TGTGCCAGCAAAGCAACGGGGTCAGGACAGCCCCAGCATTTT. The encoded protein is CASKATGSGQPQHF.

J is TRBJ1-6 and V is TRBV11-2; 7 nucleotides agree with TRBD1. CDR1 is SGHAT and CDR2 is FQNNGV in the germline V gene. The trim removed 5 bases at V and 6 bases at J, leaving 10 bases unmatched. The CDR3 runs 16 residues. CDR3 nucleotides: TGTGCCAGCAGCCCGCCCCGGGACAGCCTTAATTCACCCCTCCACTTT. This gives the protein CASSPPRDSLNSPLHF.

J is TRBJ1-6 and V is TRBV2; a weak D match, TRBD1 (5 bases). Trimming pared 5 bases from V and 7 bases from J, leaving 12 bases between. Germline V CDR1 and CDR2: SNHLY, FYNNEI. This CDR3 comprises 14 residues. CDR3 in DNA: TGTGCCAGCAGTTGGGGTCAGGGAAATTCACCCCTCCACTTT. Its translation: CASSWGQGNSPLHF.

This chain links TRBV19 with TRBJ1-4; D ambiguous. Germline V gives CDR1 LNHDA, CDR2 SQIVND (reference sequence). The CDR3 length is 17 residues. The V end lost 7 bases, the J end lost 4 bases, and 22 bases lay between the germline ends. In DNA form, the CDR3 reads TGTGCCAGTACCTCAAAATCAGGAGGTCCCCTTAATGAAAAACTGTTTTTT. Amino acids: CASTSKSGGPLNEKLFF. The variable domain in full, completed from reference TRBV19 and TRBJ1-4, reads DGGITQSPKYLFRKEGQNVTLSCEQNLNHDAMYWYRQDPGQGLRLIYYSQIVNDFQKGDIAEGYSVSREKKESFPLTVTSAQKNPTAFYLCASTSKSGGPLNEKLFFGSGTQLSVL.

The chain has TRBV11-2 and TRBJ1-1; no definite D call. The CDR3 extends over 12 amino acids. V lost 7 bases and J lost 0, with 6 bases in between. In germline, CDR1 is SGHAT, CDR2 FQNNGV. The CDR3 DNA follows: TGTGCCAGCACCCCAGTGAACACTGAAGCTTTCTTT. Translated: CASTPVNTEAFF.

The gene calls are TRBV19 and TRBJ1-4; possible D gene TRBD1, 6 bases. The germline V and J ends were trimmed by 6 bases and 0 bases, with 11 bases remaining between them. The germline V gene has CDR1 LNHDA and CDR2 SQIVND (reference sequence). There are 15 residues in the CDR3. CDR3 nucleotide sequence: TGTGCCAGTAGGATCAGGGGTTCAACTAATGAAAAACTGTTTTTT. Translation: CASRIRGSTNEKLFF.

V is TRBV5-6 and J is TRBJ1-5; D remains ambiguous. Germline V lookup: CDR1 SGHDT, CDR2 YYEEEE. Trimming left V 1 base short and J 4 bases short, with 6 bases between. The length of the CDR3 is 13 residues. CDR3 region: CASSLTGNQPQHF. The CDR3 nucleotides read TGTGCCAGCAGCTTGACCGGGAATCAGCCCCAGCATTTT.

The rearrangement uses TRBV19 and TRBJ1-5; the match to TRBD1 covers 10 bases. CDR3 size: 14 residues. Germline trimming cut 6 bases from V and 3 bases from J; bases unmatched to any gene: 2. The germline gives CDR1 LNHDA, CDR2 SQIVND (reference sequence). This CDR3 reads CASRDRGNNQPQHF. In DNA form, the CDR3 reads TGTGCCAGTAGGGACAGGGGGAACAATCAGCCCCAGCATTTT.

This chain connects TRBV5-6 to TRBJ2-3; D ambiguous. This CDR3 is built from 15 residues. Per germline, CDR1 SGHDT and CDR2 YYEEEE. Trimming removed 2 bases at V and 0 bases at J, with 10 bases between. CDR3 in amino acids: CASSFGRTSTDTQYF. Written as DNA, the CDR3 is TGTGCCAGCAGCTTTGGCAGAACGAGCACAGATACGCAGTATTTT. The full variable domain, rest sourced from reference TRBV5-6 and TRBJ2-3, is DAGVTQSPTHLIKTRGQQVTLRCSPKSGHDTVSWYQQALGQGPQFIFQYYEEEERQRGNFPDRFSGHQFPNYSSELNVNALLLGDSALYLCASSFGRTSTDTQYFGPGTRLTVL.

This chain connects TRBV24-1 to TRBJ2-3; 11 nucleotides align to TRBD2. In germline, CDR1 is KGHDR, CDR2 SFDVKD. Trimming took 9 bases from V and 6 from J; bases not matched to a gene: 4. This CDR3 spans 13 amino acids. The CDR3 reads CATGLAGSDTQYF. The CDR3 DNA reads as TGTGCCACCGGACTAGCGGGTTCTGATACGCAGTATTTT.

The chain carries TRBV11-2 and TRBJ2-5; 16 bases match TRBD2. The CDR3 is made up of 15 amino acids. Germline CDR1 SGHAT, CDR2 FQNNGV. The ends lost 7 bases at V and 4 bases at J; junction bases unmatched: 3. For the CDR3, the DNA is TGTGCCAGCACTGGGACTAGCGGGGGGGCAGAGACCCAGTACTTC. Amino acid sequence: CASTGTSGGAETQYF.

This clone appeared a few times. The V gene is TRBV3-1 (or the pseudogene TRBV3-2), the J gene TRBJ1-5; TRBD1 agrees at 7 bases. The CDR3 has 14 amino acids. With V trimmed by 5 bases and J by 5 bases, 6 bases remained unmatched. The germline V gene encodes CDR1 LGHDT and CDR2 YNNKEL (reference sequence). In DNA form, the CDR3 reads TGTGCCAGCAGCTTTACGGGACAGTATCAGCCCCAGCATTTT. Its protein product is CASSFTGQYQPQHF.

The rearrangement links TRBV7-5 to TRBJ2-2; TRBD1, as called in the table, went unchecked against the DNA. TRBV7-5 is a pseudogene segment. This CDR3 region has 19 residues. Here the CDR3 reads CVRSLAPRKGQGNTGELFF. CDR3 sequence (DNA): TGTGTCAGAAGCTTAGCCCCTAGGAAGGGACAGGGGAACACCGGGGAGCTGTTTTTT.

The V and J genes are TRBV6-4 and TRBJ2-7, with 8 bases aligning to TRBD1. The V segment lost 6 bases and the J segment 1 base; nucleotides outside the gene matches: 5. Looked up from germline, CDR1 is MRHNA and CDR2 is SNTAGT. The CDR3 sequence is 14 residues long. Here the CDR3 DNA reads TGTGCCAGCAGCGGACAGGGTCCTTCCTACGAGCAGTACGTC. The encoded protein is CASSGQGPSYEQYV.

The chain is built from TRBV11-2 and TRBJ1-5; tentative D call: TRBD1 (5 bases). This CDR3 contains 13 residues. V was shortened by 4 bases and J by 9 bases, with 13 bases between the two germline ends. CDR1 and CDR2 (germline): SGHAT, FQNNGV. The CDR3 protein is CASSSDQGLPQHF. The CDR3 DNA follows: TGTGCCAGCAGCTCTGACCAGGGTTTGCCCCAGCATTTT.

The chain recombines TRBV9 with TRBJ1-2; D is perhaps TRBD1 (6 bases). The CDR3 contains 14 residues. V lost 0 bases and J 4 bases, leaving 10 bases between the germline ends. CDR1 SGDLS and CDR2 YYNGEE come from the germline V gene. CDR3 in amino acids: CASSVGQGTYGYTF. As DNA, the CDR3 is TGTGCCAGCAGCGTAGGTCAGGGGACCTATGGCTACACCTTC. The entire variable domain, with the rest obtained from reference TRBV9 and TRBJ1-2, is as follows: DSGVTQTPKHLITATGQRVTLRCSPRSGDLSVYWYQQSLDQGLQFLIQYYNGEERAKGNILERFSAQQFPDLHSELNLSSLELGDSALYFCASSVGQGTYGYTFGSGTRLTVV.

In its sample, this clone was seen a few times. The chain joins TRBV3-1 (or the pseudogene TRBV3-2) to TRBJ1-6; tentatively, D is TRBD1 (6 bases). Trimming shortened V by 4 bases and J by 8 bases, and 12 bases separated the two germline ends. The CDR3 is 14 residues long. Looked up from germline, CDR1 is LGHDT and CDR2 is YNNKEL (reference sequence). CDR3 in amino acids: CASSLYPGDSPLHF. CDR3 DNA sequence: TGTGCCAGCAGCCTTTACCCAGGGGATTCACCCCTCCACTTT.